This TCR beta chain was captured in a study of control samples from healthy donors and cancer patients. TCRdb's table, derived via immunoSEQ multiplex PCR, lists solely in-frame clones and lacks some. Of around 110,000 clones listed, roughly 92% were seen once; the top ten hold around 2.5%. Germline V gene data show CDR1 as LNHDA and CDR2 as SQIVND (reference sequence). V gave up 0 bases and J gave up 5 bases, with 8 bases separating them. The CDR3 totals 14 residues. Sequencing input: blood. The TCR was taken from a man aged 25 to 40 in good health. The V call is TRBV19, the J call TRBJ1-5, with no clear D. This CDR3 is CASSIEVGYQPQHF. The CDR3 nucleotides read TGTGCCAGTAGTATAGAGGTTGGGTATCAGCCCCAGCATTTT.